The source of this TCR beta chain is a study of Ad26.COV2.S vaccination and SARS-CoV-2 variants. Across the study: Among those in the COV1001 Ad26.COV2.S trial arm was the donor. The study gave Ad26.COV2.S intramuscularly, once or twice 56 days apart.

Study-level points and caveats: The study found higher spike-specific TCR breadth in vaccine than placebo recipients. Researchers reported similar non-spike TCR breadth in vaccine and placebo recipients.

The treatment was: 19 received Ad26.COV2.S at low or high dose, single or two shots; roughly five received placebo; per-sample allocation not given. Specimen acquisition occurred on day 63 following the initial vaccine or placebo injection. Assay used: immunoSEQ multiplex PCR; TCRdb lists only in-frame clones, some missing. Here the sample spans 500,000 or so clones, roughly 87% being singletons. V trimming: 5 bases; J trimming: 4 bases; junction bases outside the gene matches: 4. Germline assignment: CDR1 SNHLY and CDR2 FYNNEI. This CDR3 contains 14 residues. Regarding this clone: Its target is not known.

This sequence was found in a person aged 18-65 years who received the Ad26.COV2.S COVID-19 vaccine or a placebo. The source was peripheral blood, collected in a trial of Ad26.COV2.S vaccine versus placebo. The V and J genes are TRBV2 and TRBJ2-1, with TRBD1 identical over 8 bases. CDR3 amino acids: CASSRDRNYNEQFF. DNA of the CDR3: TGTGCCAGCAGTCGGGACAGGAATTACAATGAGCAGTTCTTC.